This entry lists 11 T cell receptor beta chains sequenced from one sample in a study of CD8+ T cells in alopecia areata. Extracted RNA was reverse transcribed, and the resulting cDNA served as sequencing template. Clones were read by immunoSEQ multiplex PCR, and TCRdb kept only the in-frame ones, dropping some. The table shows roughly 110,000 clones, with about 59% occurring only once. Described treatment: oral pan-JAK inhibitor, 5-10 mg twice daily. The sequencing here drew on CD8+ T cells sorted from blood, taken at week 24, from a patient treated with tofacitinib. The receptors shown here come from a human donor with alopecia areata.

The J gene is TRBJ2-7, the V gene TRBV7-8; no clear D. In germline, CDR1 is SGHVS, CDR2 FQNEAQ. Trimming removed 0 bases at V and 7 bases at J, with 7 bases between. The length of the CDR3 is 12 residues. The CDR3 nucleotides are TGTGCCAGCAGCTTAGCACCATGGGAGCAGTACTTC. It is translated as CASSLAPWEQYF.

The chain recombines TRBV7-2 with TRBJ1-2; weak D call: TRBD1 (5 bases). This CDR3 comprises 16 residues. V was shortened by 5 bases and J by 6 bases, with 22 bases between the two germline ends. Per germline, CDR1 SGHTA and CDR2 FQGNSA. CDR3 sequence (DNA): TGTGCCAGCAGCCAGGACTGGGACGCCGCTCTGGATGGCTACACCTTC. Translating gives CASSQDWDAALDGYTF.

This clone was counted between two and nine times. This chain joins TRBV29-1 and TRBJ2-2, with no clear D. Germline loops: CDR1 SQVTM, CDR2 ANQGSEA. This CDR3 is built from 12 residues. V was shortened by 5 bases and J by 5 bases, with 9 bases between the two germline ends. CDR3 protein: CSVPDGTGELFF. CDR3 DNA: TGCAGCGTTCCAGACGGGACCGGGGAGCTGTTTTTT.

The chain has TRBV5-1 and TRBJ2-1; the D is unclear. This CDR3 spans 17 amino acids. Germline V lookup: CDR1 SGHRS, CDR2 YFSETQ. V was pared by 0 bases and J by 0 bases, with 13 bases between. The CDR3 loop reads CASSLVPTESSYNEQFF. Written as DNA, the CDR3 is TGCGCCAGCAGCTTGGTCCCCACTGAGAGCTCCTACAATGAGCAGTTCTTC.

The chain carries TRBV30 and TRBJ1-6, with a possible D match to TRBD1 (6 bases). CDR3 length: 14 residues. With 3 bases removed from V and 10 bases from J, the gap between germline ends came to 16 bases. Germline V gene sequence: CDR1 GTSNPN, CDR2 SVGIG (reference sequence). CDR3 in amino acids: CAWSDFRGRSPLHF. In DNA form, the CDR3 reads TGTGCCTGGAGCGACTTCAGGGGAAGGTCACCCCTCCACTTT.

The count of this clone is one. The genes are TRBV5-1 and TRBJ1-3; no reliable D call. Germline values: CDR1 SGHRS, CDR2 YFSETQ. The V end was cut by 7 bases, the J end by 0 bases, with 8 bases between. The CDR3 runs 13 residues. The CDR3 bases are TGCGCCAGCTCCGATGACTCTGGAAACACCATATATTTT. It encodes CASSDDSGNTIYF. The whole variable domain, filled in from reference TRBV5-1 and TRBJ1-3, reads KAGVTQTPRYLIKTRGQQVTLSCSPISGHRSVSWYQQTPGQGLQFLFEYFSETQRNKGNFPGRFSGRQFSNSRSEMNVSTLELGDSALYLCASSDDSGNTIYFGEGSWLTVV.

This chain connects TRBV6-5 to TRBJ1-5; D not certain. The CDR3 length is 13 residues. Germline V gene sequence: CDR1 MNHEY, CDR2 SVGAGI. With 6 bases removed from V and 2 bases from J, the gap between germline ends came to 8 bases. The CDR3 DNA is TGTGCCAGCAGCACCGATGGCAATCAGCCCCAGCATTTT. Encoded protein: CASSTDGNQPQHF.

The rearrangement uses TRBV6-6 and TRBJ2-3; D gene uncertain. V was trimmed by 6 bases and J by 1 base, leaving 11 bases between them. Germline CDR1 reads MNHNY; CDR2 reads SVGAGI (reference sequence). The CDR3 is made up of 14 amino acids. In nucleotides, the CDR3 is TGTGCCAGCAGAACCAGAGACCGCACAGATACGCAGTATTTT. Amino acid sequence: CASRTRDRTDTQYF.

This clone was seen a handful of times. V is TRBV6-6 and J is TRBJ2-5; perhaps TRBD1 as D (5 bases). Germline V gene sequence: CDR1 MNHNY, CDR2 SVGAGI (reference sequence). The CDR3 is 14 residues long. V was cut by 2 bases and J by 2 bases, with 9 bases left in between. CDR3: CASSYAGLQETQYF. CDR3 DNA sequence: TGTGCCAGCAGTTACGCAGGGCTTCAAGAGACCCAGTACTTC.

Comments on this clone: Other DNA sequences in the same sample also yield this CDR3. The gene calls are TRBV5-6 and TRBJ2-3; D might be TRBD2 (5 bases). CDR1 and CDR2 from the germline V gene are SGHDT and YYEEEE. The CDR3 runs to 12 residues. The V gene lost 2 bases and the J gene lost 5 bases, with 6 bases spanning the gap. The CDR3 protein is CASSLSGDTQYF. The CDR3 DNA reads as TGTGCCAGCAGCTTAAGCGGAGATACGCAGTATTTT.

The V call is TRBV30, the J call TRBJ1-3; D is possibly TRBD1 (6 bases). CDR3 length: 18 residues. Germline values: CDR1 GTSNPN, CDR2 SVGIG (reference sequence). V lost 1 base and J 0 bases, leaving 19 bases between the germline ends. CDR3 sequence reads: CAWSGPSRTAVSGNTIYF. CDR3 DNA sequence: TGTGCCTGGAGTGGACCAAGCAGGACAGCAGTCTCTGGAAACACCATATATTTT.